The TCR beta chain described here comes from a study of cytomegalovirus exposure and HLA in healthy donors. Repertoires were generated with immunoSEQ multiplex PCR, while TCRdb's copy carries only in-frame clones and drops some. The repertoire holds 160,000 or so clones, with approximately 90% as singletons. The receptor comes from a man between 18 and 35 years old in good health and CMV-seronegative. Sequencing was done on a sample of PBMCs.

CDR3 DNA sequence: TGTGCCAGCAGCTTCCTACAGGGGGAGAGCACAGATACGCAGTATTTT. Its translation is CASSFLQGESTDTQYF. This chain uses TRBV11-2 with TRBJ2-3; 8 nucleotides line up with TRBD1. There are 16 residues in the CDR3. Germline CDR1 reads SGHAT; CDR2 reads FQNNGV. V lost 3 bases and J lost 0; bases outside the gene matches: 5. Full variable domain (remainder filled in from reference TRBV11-2 and TRBJ2-3): EAGVAQSPRYKIIEKRQSVAFWCNPISGHATLYWYQQILGQGPKLLIQFQNNGVVDDSQLPKDRFSAERLKGVDSTLKIQPAKLEDSAVYLCASSFLQGESTDTQYFGPGTRLTVL.